A single T cell receptor beta chain is shown here with its context. Its antigen is currently not known. No base quality values were provided; no much bigger clone lies one nucleotide off. The sample comes from a study of blood T cell repertoires in COVID-19 (TCRdb year 2020). Study-wide context: Samples covering the acute and convalescent phases of COVID-19 were provided by collaborators in the United States, Italy and Spain. The material from the prospective study consisted of cDNA or gDNA derived from T cells, B-cell-depleted T cells, or PBMCs. The dataset comprised deeply sampled blood TCRbeta repertoires from subjects exposed to, actively infected with, or recovered from COVID-19. A freely available public database, intended as a resource for researchers studying the immune response to SARS-CoV-2, is where the repertoires were released. Samples were obtained from the ongoing ImmuneRACE study (first 160 participants) and from some 1,200 subjects provided by 6 global collaborators. A de-identified subject ID, COVID-19 status, age in years and sex were almost always included in the sample metadata. Where available, HLA class I and class II types were taken from metadata supplied by the sample provider and were not determined by assay-based typing.

The immunoSEQ Assay, a bias-controlled multiplex PCR, was used to amplify TCRbeta CDR3 regions from genomic DNA. The study's processing was this. The number of nucleated cells in each sample was estimated by amplification of reference gene primers within the assay. To quantify the absolute abundance of each unique TCRbeta CDR3 rearrangement, sequence reads were collapsed and filtered. For each sample, productive Simpson clonality was calculated as the square root of Simpson's diversity index over productive rearrangements. TCRdb stores this immuneACCESS table with in-frame sequences only. Part of the clones is absent; in the studies checked, under half of the shortfall reflects unresolved V genes, and no reason is known for the rest. V and J calls and clone size come straight from that table; D and trimming were deduced from the DNA. This sample holds around 20,000 clones; 70% to 90% were observed only once. The ten largest account for 9.8% of the sample.

Whole blood was collected in K2EDTA tubes by collaborating institutions according to the institutions' own protocols. Collaborator samples were shipped for TCRbeta analysis as frozen whole blood, isolated PBMCs, or DNA extracted from either sample type. The CDR3 covers 15 residues, taking in both the cysteine and the phenylalanine. Here the CDR3 DNA is all that survives: 45 bases in frame from base 1. As encoded in the germline V gene, CDR1 is SGHAT while CDR2 is FQNNGV. The germline V and J ends show losses of 5 bases and 4 bases respectively, and no gene match explains 3 bases of the junction. The paper's findings and limits, for the study overall: Clinical and demographic metadata were provided uncurated, with the amount varying by source and participant.

This sequence uses TRBV11-2 and TRBJ2-2; the junction holds 11 bases that match TRBD2. The sequence was obtained from a man aged 40-55 years with active COVID-19. Sequenced material: peripheral blood. The CDR3 is CASSATSGSTGELFF. DNA sequence: TGTGCCAGCAGCGCTACTAGCGGGAGCACCGGGGAGCTGTTTTTT. The CDR3 plus the reference TRBV11-2 and TRBJ2-2 genes for the other parts give the full variable domain: EAGVAQSPRYKIIEKRQSVAFWCNPISGHATLYWYQQILGQGPKLLIQFQNNGVVDDSQLPKDRFSAERLKGVDSTLKIQPAKLEDSAVYLCASSATSGSTGELFFGEGSRLTVL.